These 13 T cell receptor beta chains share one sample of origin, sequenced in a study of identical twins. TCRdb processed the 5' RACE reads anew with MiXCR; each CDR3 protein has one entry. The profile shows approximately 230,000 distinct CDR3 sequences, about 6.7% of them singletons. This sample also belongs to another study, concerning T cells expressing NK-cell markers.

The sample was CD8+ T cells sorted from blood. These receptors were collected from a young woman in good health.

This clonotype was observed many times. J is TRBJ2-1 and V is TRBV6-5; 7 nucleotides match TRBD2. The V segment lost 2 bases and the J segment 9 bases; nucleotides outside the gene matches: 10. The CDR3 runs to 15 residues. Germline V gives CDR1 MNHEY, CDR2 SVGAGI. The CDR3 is CASSYNSGGMPEQFF. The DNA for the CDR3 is TGTGCCAGCAGTTACAATTCGGGAGGAATGCCTGAGCAGTTCTTC.

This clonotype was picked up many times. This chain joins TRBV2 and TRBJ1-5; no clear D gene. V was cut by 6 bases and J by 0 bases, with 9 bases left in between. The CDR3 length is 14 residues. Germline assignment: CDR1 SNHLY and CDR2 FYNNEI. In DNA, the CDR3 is TGTGCCAGCAGCGCAGGATATAGCAATCAGCCCCAGCATTTT. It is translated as CASSAGYSNQPQHF.

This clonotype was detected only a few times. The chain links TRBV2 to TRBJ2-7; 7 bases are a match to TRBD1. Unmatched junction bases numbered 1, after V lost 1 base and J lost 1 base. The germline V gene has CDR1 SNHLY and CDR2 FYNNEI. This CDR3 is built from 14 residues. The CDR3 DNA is TGTGCCAGCAGTGAAGTGGACAGGTCCTACGAGCAGTACTTC. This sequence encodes CASSEVDRSYEQYF.

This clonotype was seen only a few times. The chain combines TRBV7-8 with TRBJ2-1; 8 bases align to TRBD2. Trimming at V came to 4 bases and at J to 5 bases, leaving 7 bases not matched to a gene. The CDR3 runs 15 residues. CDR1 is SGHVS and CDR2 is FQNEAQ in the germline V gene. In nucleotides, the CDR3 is TGTGCCAGCAGCTACGGGGATAGCGGGGACAATGAGCAGTTCTTC. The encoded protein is CASSYGDSGDNEQFF.

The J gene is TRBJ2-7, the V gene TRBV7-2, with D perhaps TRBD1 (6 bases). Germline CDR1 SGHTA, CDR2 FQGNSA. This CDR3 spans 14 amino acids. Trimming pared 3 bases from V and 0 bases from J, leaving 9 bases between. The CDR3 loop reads CASSFRDNSYEQYF. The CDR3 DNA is TGTGCCAGCAGCTTCCGGGACAACTCCTACGAGCAGTACTTC.

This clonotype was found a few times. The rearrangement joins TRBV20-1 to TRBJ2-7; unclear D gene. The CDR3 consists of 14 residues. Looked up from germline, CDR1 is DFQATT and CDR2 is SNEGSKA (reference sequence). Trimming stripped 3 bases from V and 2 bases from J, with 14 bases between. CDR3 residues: CSASTAQHTYEQYF. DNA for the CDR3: TGCAGTGCTAGCACCGCCCAGCACACCTACGAGCAGTACTTC.

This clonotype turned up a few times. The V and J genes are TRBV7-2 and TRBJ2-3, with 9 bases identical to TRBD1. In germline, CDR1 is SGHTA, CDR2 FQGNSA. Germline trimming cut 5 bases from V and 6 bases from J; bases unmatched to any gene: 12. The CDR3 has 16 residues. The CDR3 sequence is CASSIWTGAKGDTQYF. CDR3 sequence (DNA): TGTGCCAGCAGCATCTGGACAGGGGCGAAAGGGGATACGCAGTATTTT.

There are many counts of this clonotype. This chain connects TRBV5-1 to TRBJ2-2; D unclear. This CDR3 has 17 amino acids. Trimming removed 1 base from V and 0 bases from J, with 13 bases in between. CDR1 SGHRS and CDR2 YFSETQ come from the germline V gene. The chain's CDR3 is CASSLTIELPNTGELFF. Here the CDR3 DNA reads TGCGCCAGCAGCTTGACCATCGAGCTACCGAACACCGGGGAGCTGTTTTTT.

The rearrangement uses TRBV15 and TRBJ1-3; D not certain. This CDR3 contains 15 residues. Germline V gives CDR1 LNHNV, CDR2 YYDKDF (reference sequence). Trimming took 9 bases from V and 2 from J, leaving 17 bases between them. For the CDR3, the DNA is TGTGCCACATCGCCCGTTAAGTCAGCTGGAAACACCATATATTTT. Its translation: CATSPVKSAGNTIYF.

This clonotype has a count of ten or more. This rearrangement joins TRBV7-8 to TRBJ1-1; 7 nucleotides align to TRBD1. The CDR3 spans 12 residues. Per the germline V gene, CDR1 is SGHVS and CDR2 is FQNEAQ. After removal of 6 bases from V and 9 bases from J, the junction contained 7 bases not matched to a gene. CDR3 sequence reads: CASREQGGQAFF. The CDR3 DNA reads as TGTGCCAGCAGGGAGCAGGGGGGACAAGCTTTCTTT.

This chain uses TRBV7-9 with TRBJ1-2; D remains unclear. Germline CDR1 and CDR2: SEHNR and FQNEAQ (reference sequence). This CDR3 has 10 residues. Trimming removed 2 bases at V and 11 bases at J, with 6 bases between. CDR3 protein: CASSLLSYTF. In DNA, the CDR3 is TGTGCCAGCAGCTTATTATCTTACACCTTC.

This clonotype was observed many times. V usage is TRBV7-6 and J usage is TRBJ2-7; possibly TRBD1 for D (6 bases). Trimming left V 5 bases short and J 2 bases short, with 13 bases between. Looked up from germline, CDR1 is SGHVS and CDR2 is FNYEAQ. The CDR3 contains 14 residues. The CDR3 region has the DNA TGTGCCAGCAGCCTGGGACAAAGGACCTACGAGCAGTACTTC. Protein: CASSLGQRTYEQYF.

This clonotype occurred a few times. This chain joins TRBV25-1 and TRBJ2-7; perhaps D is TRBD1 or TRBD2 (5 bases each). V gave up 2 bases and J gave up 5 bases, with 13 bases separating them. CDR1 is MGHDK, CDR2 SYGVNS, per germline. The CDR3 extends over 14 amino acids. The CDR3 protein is CASSEKRLGDEQYF. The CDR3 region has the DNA TGTGCCAGCAGTGAAAAAAGATTGGGGGACGAGCAGTACTTC.